One and the same sample provided the 31 T cell receptor beta chains below, sequenced in a study of T cell repertoires in cytomegalovirus infection. TCRdb processed the reads anew with MiXCR; each CDR3 protein has one entry. The profile shows under 450,000 distinct CDR3 sequences, around a third of them singletons. These receptors are not linked to any known antigen. The material was cultured PBMCs, obtained from culture after CMV antigen stimulation. These TCRs come from a human donor in good health (CMV status not recorded). Some clones in this sample may be carry-over from other donors' samples.

The chain is built from TRBV4-1 and TRBJ1-4, with D possibly matching TRBD1 (5 bases). The CDR3 spans 15 residues. Germline CDR1 is MGHRA and CDR2 is YSYEKL. The V gene lost 6 bases and the J gene lost 8 bases, with 19 bases spanning the gap. The CDR3 DNA is TGCGCCAGCAGTCCCGGGGGACGGTCATGGGAAAAACTGTTTTTT. It encodes CASSPGGRSWEKLFF.

This clonotype was counted many times. V gene TRBV6-2 or TRBV6-3 combines with J gene TRBJ2-1, with D maybe TRBD2 (7 bases). The V end lost 2 bases, the J end lost 9 bases, and 23 bases lay between the germline ends. In germline, CDR1 is MNHEY, CDR2 SVGEGT. The CDR3 covers 17 residues. CDR3 region: CASSYQLTGRGNGEQFF. CDR3 nucleotide sequence: TGTGCCAGCAGTTACCAACTAACAGGGAGGGGTAACGGTGAGCAGTTCTTC.

The chain has TRBV12-3 or TRBV12-4 and TRBJ1-5; TRBD1 matches 8 bases. J gave up 4 bases and V 10 bases, and 9 bases lay outside the gene matches. CDR3 length equals 14 residues. The DNA of the CDR3 is TGTGCCACCCAGACAGGGGATGGGAATCAGCCCCAGCATTTT. Translating gives CATQTGDGNQPQHF.

The V gene is TRBV11-2, the J gene TRBJ2-7; D gene unclear. Germline CDR1 reads SGHAT; CDR2 reads FQNNGV. The CDR3 loop spans 14 amino acids. The V end lost 1 base, the J end lost 7 bases, and 14 bases lay between the germline ends. This chain's CDR3 is CASSLVAHRWEQYF. The CDR3 nucleotides read TGTGCCAGCAGCTTAGTCGCCCACCGATGGGAGCAGTACTTC.

This clonotype was detected a few times. CDR3 in amino acids: CASSLAQYYGYTF. The CDR3 nucleotides read TGTGCCAGCAGCTTAGCACAGTACTATGGCTACACCTTC. The gene calls are TRBV11-2 and TRBJ1-2; D remains ambiguous. V lost 1 base, J lost 3 bases, and 6 bases lay in between. The CDR3 spans 13 residues. CDR1 is SGHAT and CDR2 is FQNNGV in the germline V gene.

The genes are TRBV10-3 and TRBJ1-1, with TRBD1 matching over 12 bases. This CDR3 spans 17 amino acids. Germline loops: CDR1 ENHRY, CDR2 SYGVKD. V was pared by 3 bases and J by 1 base, with 6 bases of the junction left unmatched. CDR3 DNA sequence: TGTGCCATCAGTGATGGGACAGGGGGCCGTGGGAACACTGAAGCTTTCTTT. Translating it yields CAISDGTGGRGNTEAFF.

The rearrangement uses TRBV7-2 and TRBJ2-1; 8 bases agree with TRBD2. V was clipped by 5 bases and J by 10 bases; unmatched bases: 10. Germline V CDR1 and CDR2: SGHTA, FQGNSA. The CDR3 is 14 amino acids. The CDR3 sequence is CASSRGAGGYEQFF. The DNA of the CDR3 is TGTGCCAGCAGCCGGGGGGCGGGAGGATACGAGCAGTTCTTC.

This chain joins TRBV2 and TRBJ2-1, with 10 bases identical to TRBD2. The CDR3 consists of 16 residues. V was clipped by 5 bases and J by 5 bases; unmatched bases: 9. Germline lookup yields CDR1 SNHLY and CDR2 FYNNEI. The CDR3 DNA is TGTGCCAGCAGTCCCCCCGGGACTAGCGTCCACAATGAGCAGTTCTTC. This sequence encodes CASSPPGTSVHNEQFF.

The genes are TRBV27 and TRBJ1-2; D unresolved. Germline V gene data show CDR1 as MNHEY and CDR2 as SMNVEV (reference sequence). This CDR3 is 11 amino acids long. With 4 bases removed from V and 4 bases from J, the gap between germline ends came to 4 bases. The CDR3 DNA reads as TGTGCCAGCAGTTCTGGCTATGGCTACACCTTC. It yields the protein CASSSGYGYTF.

This chain links TRBV5-1 with TRBJ2-7, with 13 bases identical to TRBD2. With 9 bases clipped from V and 3 bases from J, the junction kept 9 bases outside the gene matches. Germline V gene lookup returns CDR1 SGHRS and CDR2 YFSETQ. CDR3 length equals 15 residues. The CDR3 DNA reads TGCGCCACCCAGAGGACTAGCGGGAGTAGCTACGAGCAGTACTTC. Protein product: CATQRTSGSSYEQYF.

In its sample, this clonotype was seen many times. V gene TRBV6-4 combines with J gene TRBJ2-3; the D is unclear. Germline V gives CDR1 MRHNA, CDR2 SNTAGT. With 6 bases removed from V and 3 bases from J, the gap between germline ends came to 10 bases. There are 13 residues in the CDR3. This CDR3 is CASSSGSTDTQYF. For the CDR3, the DNA is TGTGCCAGCAGCTCTGGCAGTACAGATACGCAGTATTTT.

The rearrangement joins TRBV5-1 to TRBJ2-5; tentatively, D is TRBD2 (5 bases). The CDR3 is 12 residues long. V was trimmed by 5 bases and J by 5 bases, leaving 10 bases between them. CDR1 is SGHRS and CDR2 is YFSETQ in the germline V gene. CDR3 coding DNA: TGCGCCAGCAGAGCCGGGATGGAGACCCAGTACTTC. As protein: CASRAGMETQYF.

The V gene is TRBV7-2, the J gene TRBJ1-4; 7 bases align to TRBD1. V was clipped by 5 bases and J by 8 bases; unmatched bases: 11. CDR1 and CDR2 from the germline V gene are SGHTA and FQGNSA. The CDR3 spans 15 residues. The CDR3 nucleotides are TGTGCCAGCAGCATACAAGGGGGCGTCGGAGAAAAACTGTTTTTT. It codes for CASSIQGGVGEKLFF.

The chain joins TRBV20-1 to TRBJ1-2; D is undetermined. This CDR3 contains 13 residues. The germline V and J ends were trimmed by 3 bases and 2 bases, with 10 bases remaining between them. From germline, CDR1 is DFQATT and CDR2 SNEGSKA (reference sequence). The DNA for the CDR3 is TGCAGTGCTAGGGGCCAGGCGAACTATGGCTACACCTTC. Translating gives CSARGQANYGYTF.

V and J are TRBV11-2 and TRBJ2-3, with 13 positions matching TRBD2. This CDR3 has 14 amino acids. V lost 6 bases to trimming and J lost 6 bases; unmatched junction nucleotides: 3. CDR1 is SGHAT and CDR2 is FQNNGV in the germline V gene. The CDR3 here is CASSLLAGGDTQYF. Written as DNA, the CDR3 is TGTGCCAGCAGTCTACTAGCGGGAGGGGATACGCAGTATTTT.

This clonotype was found a few times. This sequence joins TRBV7-8 and TRBJ2-3, with 11 bases identical to TRBD2. With 5 bases clipped from V and 4 bases from J, the junction kept 5 bases outside the gene matches. This CDR3 has 15 amino acids. The germline V gene has CDR1 SGHVS and CDR2 FQNEAQ. CDR3 protein: CASSTTSGSADTQYF. CDR3 coding DNA: TGTGCCAGCAGCACTACTAGCGGGAGCGCAGATACGCAGTATTTT.

The chain couples TRBV20-1 to TRBJ1-1; the match to TRBD1 covers 8 bases. There are 14 residues in the CDR3. The V segment lost 6 bases and the J segment 4 bases; nucleotides outside the gene matches: 10. Germline lookup yields CDR1 DFQATT and CDR2 SNEGSKA (reference sequence). In DNA, the CDR3 is TGCAGTGCCCAGACCACAGGGGGTAGCACTGAAGCTTTCTTT. Encoded protein: CSAQTTGGSTEAFF.

This clonotype was detected a few times. The chain employs TRBV29-1 and TRBJ2-2, with 10 nucleotides matching TRBD2. Germline V CDR1 and CDR2: SQVTM, ANQGSEA. The CDR3 extends over 15 amino acids. The V segment lost 4 bases and the J segment 4 bases; nucleotides outside the gene matches: 6. The CDR3 protein is CSVVGLAVGTGELFF. The CDR3 bases are TGCAGCGTTGTAGGACTAGCGGTTGGCACCGGGGAGCTGTTTTTT.

This CDR3 reads CASRPVPRYYNEQFF. CDR3 sequence (DNA): TGTGCCAGCAGACCAGTCCCGAGGTATTACAATGAGCAGTTCTTC. The chain is built from TRBV7-8 and TRBJ2-1; no clear D. Looked up from germline, CDR1 is SGHVS and CDR2 is FQNEAQ. The CDR3 extends over 15 amino acids. Trimming pared 6 bases from V and 4 bases from J, leaving 16 bases between.

The chain has TRBV14 and TRBJ1-1, with 11 bases that match TRBD1. There are 17 residues in the CDR3. V lost 4 bases, J lost 5 bases, and 12 bases stayed unmatched. CDR1 and CDR2 from the germline V gene are SGHDN and FVKESK. DNA of the CDR3: TGTGCCAGCAGCCTGGGACAGGGGGGGAGACAAGGGACTGAAGCTTTCTTT. It codes for CASSLGQGGRQGTEAFF.

This clonotype occurred many times. The chain is built from TRBV4-3 and TRBJ2-1; TRBD2 matches 8 bases. The CDR3 runs to 16 residues. Germline-derived CDR1 and CDR2 are LGHNA and YSLEER. V shed 2 bases, J shed 5 bases, and the junction held 8 bases outside the gene matches. This chain's CDR3 is CASSQRTSGGNNEQFF. In DNA, the CDR3 is TGCGCCAGCAGCCAACGAACTAGCGGAGGCAACAATGAGCAGTTCTTC.

This rearrangement joins TRBV5-1 to TRBJ1-3; D may be TRBD1 (6 bases). The CDR3 extends over 15 amino acids. Germline V gene sequence: CDR1 SGHRS, CDR2 YFSETQ. V shed 4 bases and J shed 0 bases, with 11 bases lying between them. CDR3 in DNA: TGCGCCAGCAGCCTGGGACAAGTCTCTGGAAACACCATATATTTT. Translated, it gives CASSLGQVSGNTIYF. Combining the CDR3 with reference TRBV5-1 and TRBJ1-3 gives the whole variable domain KAGVTQTPRYLIKTRGQQVTLSCSPISGHRSVSWYQQTPGQGLQFLFEYFSETQRNKGNFPGRFSGRQFSNSRSEMNVSTLELGDSALYLCASSLGQVSGNTIYFGEGSWLTVV.

This clonotype has a count of ten or more. The chain recombines TRBV9 with TRBJ2-3; 7 bases map to TRBD2. The ends lost 0 bases at V and 4 bases at J; junction bases unmatched: 17. Germline-derived CDR1 and CDR2 are SGDLS and YYNGEE. The length of the CDR3 is 19 residues. The CDR3 DNA sequence: TGTGCCAGCAGCGTAGAAGGGTGGGGCGGGAGCGTGGTTGCAGATACGCAGTATTTT. This translates into CASSVEGWGGSVVADTQYF.

This clonotype occurred many times. The V call is TRBV7-2, the J call TRBJ1-5; TRBD1 is a possible D gene (6 bases). Per germline, CDR1 SGHTA and CDR2 FQGNSA. V lost 5 bases, J lost 0 bases, and 14 bases lay in between. The CDR3 is made up of 16 amino acids. The CDR3 coding sequence is TGTGCCAGCAGCCCCCACAGGGCAAATAGCAATCAGCCCCAGCATTTT. This encodes CASSPHRANSNQPQHF.

The chain carries TRBV10-3 and TRBJ2-5, with D uncertain. The germline V gene encodes CDR1 ENHRY and CDR2 SYGVKD. Between the trimmed V and J ends, which lost 0 bases and 5 bases, there was a span of 10 bases. The CDR3 covers 14 residues. In DNA form, the CDR3 reads TGTGCCATCAGTGAGTCGAATGTGGGGGAGACCCAGTACTTC. This gives the protein CAISESNVGETQYF.

The count of this clonotype is one. The chain links TRBV6-5 to TRBJ1-5; TRBD1 agrees at 7 bases. This CDR3 has 14 amino acids. The V gene's germline CDR1 is MNHEY and CDR2 SVGAGI. Trimming at V came to 5 bases and at J to 3 bases, leaving 4 bases not matched to a gene. The CDR3 DNA sequence: TGTGCCAGCAGTATCGGACAGGTCAATCAGCCCCAGCATTTT. Translation: CASSIGQVNQPQHF.

The chain combines TRBV7-2 with TRBJ1-2; no clear D gene. The CDR3 is made up of 18 amino acids. The germline CDR1 and CDR2 sequences are SGHTA and FQGNSA. Trimming stripped 5 bases from V and 4 bases from J, with 26 bases between. CDR3 loop: CASSTRKLAGGTFYGYTF. The CDR3 nucleotides are TGTGCCAGCAGCACGAGAAAATTGGCTGGTGGAACTTTCTATGGCTACACCTTC.

This clonotype was seen a handful of times. The chain carries TRBV7-6 and TRBJ2-1; D perhaps matches TRBD2 (5 bases). Germline values: CDR1 SGHVS, CDR2 FNYEAQ. This CDR3 region has 15 residues. The V gene lost 1 base and the J gene lost 7 bases, with 14 bases spanning the gap. The CDR3 loop reads CASSLEATPGNEQFF. CDR3 DNA: TGTGCCAGCAGCTTAGAAGCAACACCGGGAAATGAGCAGTTCTTC.

This clonotype was observed a single time. The V call is TRBV4-3, the J call TRBJ2-5; unclear D gene. Per the germline V gene, CDR1 is LGHNA and CDR2 is YSLEER. Trimming shortened V by 0 bases and J by 9 bases, and 14 bases separated the two germline ends. This CDR3 contains 14 residues. CDR3 sequence (DNA): TGCGCCAGCAGCCAAGATCTTCTGGGTATGCCCCAGTACTTC. Residues: CASSQDLLGMPQYF.

The chain employs TRBV2 and TRBJ1-1; perhaps TRBD1 as D (6 bases). Germline V gives CDR1 SNHLY, CDR2 FYNNEI. The CDR3 spans 13 residues. With 9 bases removed from V and 5 bases from J, the gap between germline ends came to 16 bases. DNA for the CDR3: TGTGCCAGTGGGAACACAGGGAGTACTGAAGCTTTCTTT. Residues: CASGNTGSTEAFF.

The chain carries TRBV7-2 and TRBJ1-3; D gene uncertain. CDR3 length: 17 residues. V gave up 6 bases and J gave up 4 bases, with 22 bases separating them. Germline values: CDR1 SGHTA, CDR2 FQGNSA. CDR3: CASSFTRATISGNTIYF. Here the CDR3 DNA reads TGTGCCAGCAGTTTTACCCGGGCCACAATTTCCGGAAACACCATATATTTT.